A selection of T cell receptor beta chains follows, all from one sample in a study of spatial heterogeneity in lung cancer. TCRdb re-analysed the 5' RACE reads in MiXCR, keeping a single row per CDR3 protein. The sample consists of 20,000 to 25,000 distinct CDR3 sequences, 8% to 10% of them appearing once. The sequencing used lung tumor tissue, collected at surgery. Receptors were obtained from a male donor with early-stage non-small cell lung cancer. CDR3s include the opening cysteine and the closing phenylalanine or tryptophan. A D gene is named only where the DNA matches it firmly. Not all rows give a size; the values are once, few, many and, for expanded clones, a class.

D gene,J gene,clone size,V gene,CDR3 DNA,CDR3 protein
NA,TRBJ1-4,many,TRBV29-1,TGCAGCGTTGAAGATCCCAGTGAAAAACTGTTTTTT,CSVEDPSEKLFF
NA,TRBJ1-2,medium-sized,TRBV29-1,TGCAGCGTTGATGACTCCGGGGGAGGCTACACCTTC,CSVDDSGGGYTF
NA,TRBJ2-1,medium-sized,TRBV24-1,TGTGCCGCCCAGGGACATTTCAATGAGCAGTTCTTC,CAAQGHFNEQFF
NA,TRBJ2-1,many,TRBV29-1,TGCAGCGTTGAAGGAGGACGGGGGAGGGAGCAGTTCTTC,CSVEGGRGREQFF
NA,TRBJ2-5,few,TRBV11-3,TGTGCCAGCAGCTCTGGTAACGGGGAGACCCAGTACTTC,CASSSGNGETQYF
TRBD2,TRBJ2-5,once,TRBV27,TGTGCCAGCAGTTTACTAGCGGGGGAGTTGGGGACCCAGTACTTC,CASSLLAGELGTQYF
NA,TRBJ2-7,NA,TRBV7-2,TGTGCCAGCAGCCGGACCTCCGGGACGGACTACGAGCAGTACTTC,CASSRTSGTDYEQYF
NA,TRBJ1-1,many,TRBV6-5,TGTGCCAGCAGTTACTTCGGGGGGACTGAAGCTTTCTTT,CASSYFGGTEAFF
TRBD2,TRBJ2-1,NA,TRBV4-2,TGTGCCAGCAGCCCGACTAGCGGAGTATACAATGAGCAGTTCTTC,CASSPTSGVYNEQFF
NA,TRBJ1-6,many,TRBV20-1,TGCAGTGCTCCCCGCGCAAGGGCTAATTCACCCCTCCACTTT,CSAPRARANSPLHF
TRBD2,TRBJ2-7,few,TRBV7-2,TGTGCCAGCAGCTTAGCCGGGACTAGCGGATCCTACGAGCAGTACTTC,CASSLAGTSGSYEQYF
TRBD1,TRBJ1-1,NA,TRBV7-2,TGTGCCAGCAGCTTAGGACAGGGGGCCACCGGCACTGAAGCTTTCTTT,CASSLGQGATGTEAFF
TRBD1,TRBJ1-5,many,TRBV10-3,TGTGCCATCAGCCTACAGGGGGGAAATCAGCCCCAGCATTTT,CAISLQGGNQPQHF
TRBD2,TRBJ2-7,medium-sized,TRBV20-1,TGCAGTGCTAGAGACGGGAGGAAGCAGTACTTC,CSARDGRKQYF
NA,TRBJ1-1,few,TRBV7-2,TGTGCCAGCAGCGTATCACGGACAGCTAACACTGAAGCTTTCTTT,CASSVSRTANTEAFF
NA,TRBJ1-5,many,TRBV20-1,TGCAGTGCTAGCGGGAGACAGAGAAACCAGCCCCAGCATTTT,CSASGRQRNQPQHF
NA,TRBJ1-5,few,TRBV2,TGTGCCTGCCGGGCCGAAAAGGATCAGCCCCAGCATTTT,CACRAEKDQPQHF
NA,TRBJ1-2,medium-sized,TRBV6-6,TGTGCCAGCAGCCAAAGCGACTATGGCTACACCTTC,CASSQSDYGYTF
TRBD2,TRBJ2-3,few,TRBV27,TGTGCCAGCTCCTTAGCGGGAGGGATAGATACGCAGTATTTT,CASSLAGGIDTQYF
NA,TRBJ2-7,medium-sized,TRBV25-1,TGTGCCAGCAGTGGGCCGGAAAGCTCCTACGAGCAGTACTTC,CASSGPESSYEQYF
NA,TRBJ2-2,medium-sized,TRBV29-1,TGCAGCGTCCAAGGCACTACGAACACCGGGGAGCTGTTTTTT,CSVQGTTNTGELFF
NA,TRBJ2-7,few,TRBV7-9,TGTGCCAGCAGCTACCGGGGAAGCTTAGGCGAGCAGTACTTC,CASSYRGSLGEQYF
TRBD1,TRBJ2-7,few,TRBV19,TGTGCCAGTAGTATTATCGCGGGACAGGCCTACGAGCAGTACTTC,CASSIIAGQAYEQYF
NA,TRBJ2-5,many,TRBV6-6,TGTGCCAGCAGCTCCGGGGAGACCCAGTACTTC,CASSSGETQYF
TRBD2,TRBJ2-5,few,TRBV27,TGTGCCAGCAGTAGGCAGCGGGGAGAGACCCAGTACTTC,CASSRQRGETQYF
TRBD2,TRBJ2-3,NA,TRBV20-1,TGCAGTGCTAGAGTCGCCACTAGCGGCCAAGATACGCAGTATTTT,CSARVATSGQDTQYF
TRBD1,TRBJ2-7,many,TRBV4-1,TGCGCCAGCAGCCTCACCGGGACAGGGGGTTACGAGCAGTACTTC,CASSLTGTGGYEQYF
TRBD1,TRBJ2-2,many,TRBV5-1,TGCGCCAGCAGCTTCCGGGACAGGGGGACCGGGGAGCTGTTTTTT,CASSFRDRGTGELFF
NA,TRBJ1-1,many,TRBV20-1,TGCAGTGCTAGGCGACGCCCGAACACTGAAGCTTTCTTT,CSARRRPNTEAFF
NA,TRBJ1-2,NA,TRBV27,TGTGCCAGCACAAAACAGGGATGGAGTGGCTACACCTTC,CASTKQGWSGYTF
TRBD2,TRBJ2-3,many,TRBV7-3,TGTGCCAGCAGCTTACGTGGGCGGGAGCTAGATACGCAGTATTTT,CASSLRGRELDTQYF
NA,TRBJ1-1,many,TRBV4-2,TGTGCCAGCAGCCAAGATACCCAAAAGCGGACTGAAGCTTTCTTT,CASSQDTQKRTEAFF
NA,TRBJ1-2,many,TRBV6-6,TGTGCTGCAGGAGGGGATCACTATGGCTACACCTTC,CAAGGDHYGYTF
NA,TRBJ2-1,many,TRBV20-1,TGCAGTGCTAGAGATCGGGTTCTTTCAGCAGGAGAGGTTGAGCAGTTCTTC,CSARDRVLSAGEVEQFF
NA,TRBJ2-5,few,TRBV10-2,TGCGCCAGCAGTGAGTCGGGGATTGGTTCCGAGACCCAGTACTTC,CASSESGIGSETQYF
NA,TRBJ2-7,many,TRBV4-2,TGTGCCAGCAGCCGCCAGTCAGTCGGGACTGGGGGCGAGCAGTACTTC,CASSRQSVGTGGEQYF
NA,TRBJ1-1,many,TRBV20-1,TGCAGTGCTAGACGCGGGTCAGTGAACACTGAAGCTTTCTTT,CSARRGSVNTEAFF
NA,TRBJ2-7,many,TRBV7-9,TGTGCCAGCAGCGGGTGGGACGAGCAGTACTTC,CASSGWDEQYF
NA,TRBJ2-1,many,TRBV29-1,TGCAGCGTTGGGGTAGCTCCGAGCTCCTACAATGAGCAGTTCTTC,CSVGVAPSSYNEQFF
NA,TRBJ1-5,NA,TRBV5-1,TGCGCCTGCAGCTTGGCGAGCAATCAGCCCCAGCATTTT,CACSLASNQPQHF
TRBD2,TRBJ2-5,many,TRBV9,TGTGCCAGCAGCCCCCCCGCGGGGGTTGGAGAGACCCAGTACTTC,CASSPPAGVGETQYF
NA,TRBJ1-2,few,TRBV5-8,TGTGCCAGCAGCTTGGATGGGAGAACTAACTATGGCTACACCTTC,CASSLDGRTNYGYTF
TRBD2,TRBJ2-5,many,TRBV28,TGTGCCAGCAGTTTAGGGGGGGGTGGAGAGACCCAGTACTTC,CASSLGGGGETQYF
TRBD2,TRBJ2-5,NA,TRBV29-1,TGCAGCGTTGGCTCCCACGCGGGGGGGGAGACCCAGTACTTC,CSVGSHAGGETQYF
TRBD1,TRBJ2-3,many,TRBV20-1,TGCAGTGCTAGAGATGCGGGACAGGGGACAGATACGCAGTATTTT,CSARDAGQGTDTQYF
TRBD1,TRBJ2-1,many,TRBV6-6,TGTGCCATCCGGGTACAGGGGGACAATGAGCAGTTCTTC,CAIRVQGDNEQFF
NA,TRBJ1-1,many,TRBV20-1,TGCAGTGCTAGAGAGGGACTCTACACTGAAGCTTTCTTT,CSAREGLYTEAFF
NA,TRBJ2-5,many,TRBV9,TGTGCCAGCAGCGTAGTAAGGGGGTTAGAGACCCAGTACTTC,CASSVVRGLETQYF
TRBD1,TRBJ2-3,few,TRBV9,TGTGCCAGCAGCGCCAGGGGGCAGAGCACAGATACGCAGTATTTT,CASSARGQSTDTQYF
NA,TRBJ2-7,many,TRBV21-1,TGTGCCAGCAATCGGGGCTCCTACGAGCAGTACTTC,CASNRGSYEQYF
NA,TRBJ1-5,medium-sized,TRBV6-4,TGTGCCAGTCCCGGGATACCTCACCGGGCCCAGCATTTT,CASPGIPHRAQHF
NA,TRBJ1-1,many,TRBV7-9,TGTGCCAGCAAAAAGGGACTCATGAACACTGAAGCTTTCTTT,CASKKGLMNTEAFF
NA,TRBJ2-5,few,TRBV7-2,TGTGCCAGCAGCCCGGGGGTACACGAGGGCGAGACCCAGTACTTC,CASSPGVHEGETQYF
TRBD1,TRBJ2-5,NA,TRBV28,TGTGCCAGCAGTTCGGACAGGGCCAGGACCCAGTACTTC,CASSSDRARTQYF
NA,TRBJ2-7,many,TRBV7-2,TGTGCCAGCAGCCCAAGACCCTCGCGGGAGCAGTACTTC,CASSPRPSREQYF
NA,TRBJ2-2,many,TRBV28,TGTGCCAGCAGTTACAAGGGGACAGGGGAGCTGTTTTTT,CASSYKGTGELFF
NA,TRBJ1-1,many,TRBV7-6,TGTGCCAGCAGCTTAGACCCCGCCCGCACGGGCGGTGAGGCTGAAGCTTTCTTT,CASSLDPARTGGEAEAFF
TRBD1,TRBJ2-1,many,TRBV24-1,TGTGCCACCAGTGACCCAGGGGGTTTACGTAATGAGCAGTTCTTC,CATSDPGGLRNEQFF
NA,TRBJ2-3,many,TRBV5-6,TGTGCCAGCAGCTTAAGCTCCACAGATACGCAGTATTTT,CASSLSSTDTQYF